These T cell receptor beta chains were read from a single sample in a study of cytomegalovirus exposure and HLA in healthy donors. Repertoires were generated with immunoSEQ multiplex PCR, while TCRdb's copy carries only in-frame clones and drops some. The sample lists under 250,000 clones, over 75% occurring once. Sample: PBMCs. The receptors originated from a man aged 18-30 years in good health and CMV-seropositive. Both conserved end residues are part of each CDR3. The order of the fields is clone size, V gene, CDR3 protein. Size is stated for part of the rows, as once, few or many counts, or as a class when the clone is expanded.

abundance: -
v_gene: TRBV19
CDR3aa: CASSINYGYTF

abundance: -
v_gene: TRBV27
CDR3aa: CASSPIDSDRGIGTNEKLFF

abundance: few
v_gene: TRBV4-2
CDR3aa: CASSQSWGREGSEQYF

abundance: -
v_gene: TRBV5-1
CDR3aa: CASSYQGPGDTQYF

abundance: -
v_gene: TRBV11-3
CDR3aa: CASSSGPYSYEQYF

abundance: -
v_gene: TRBV29-1
CDR3aa: CSADGGGSTGELFF

abundance: -
v_gene: TRBV5-4
CDR3aa: CASSKGLAGVTDTQYF

abundance: once
v_gene: TRBV6-5
CDR3aa: CASSNRDGTSYEQYF

abundance: -
v_gene: TRBV27
CDR3aa: CASAGSSYNEQFF

abundance: -
v_gene: TRBV5-1
CDR3aa: CASSSGTLQETQYF

abundance: -
v_gene: TRBV5-3
CDR3aa: CARKAILGDEQYF

abundance: -
v_gene: TRBV11-2
CDR3aa: CASSFSGQETQYF

abundance: -
v_gene: TRBV6-5
CDR3aa: CASSYSGGETQYF

abundance: -
v_gene: TRBV28
CDR3aa: CASSNGRRTHYGYTF

abundance: -
v_gene: TRBV28
CDR3aa: CANSQSGGSYTF

abundance: -
v_gene: TRBV18
CDR3aa: CASSPPSSAGGEQYF

abundance: -
v_gene: TRBV27
CDR3aa: CASSLARGPSYEQYF

abundance: -
v_gene: TRBV2
CDR3aa: CASSGGGNYGYTF

abundance: -
v_gene: TRBV6-1
CDR3aa: CASSVNTGEEGYEQYF

abundance: -
v_gene: TRBV5-8
CDR3aa: CASTPGVTGGQPQHF

abundance: -
v_gene: TRBV10-2
CDR3aa: CASSGKTGAYNQPQHF

abundance: -
v_gene: TRBV14
CDR3aa: CASSEAVSGSMAGELFF

abundance: -
v_gene: TRBV5-4
CDR3aa: CATGVQETQYF

abundance: once
v_gene: TRBV7-9
CDR3aa: CASSLATGGWTYEQYF

abundance: -
v_gene: TRBV7-6
CDR3aa: CASSFMSSVETQYF

abundance: -
v_gene: TRBV7-2
CDR3aa: CASSLVDTGELFF

abundance: -
v_gene: TRBV27
CDR3aa: CASRPVAGLTLGVYEQYF

abundance: -
v_gene: TRBV15
CDR3aa: CATSRDRYGYTF

abundance: -
v_gene: TRBV5-1
CDR3aa: CASSLTAAANEKLFF

abundance: few
v_gene: TRBV2
CDR3aa: CASSESSGTSYGYTF

abundance: once
v_gene: TRBV2
CDR3aa: CASSYGTGYVGSNQPQHF

abundance: -
v_gene: TRBV5-1
CDR3aa: CASSLDGQPQHF

abundance: once
v_gene: TRBV5-6
CDR3aa: CASSLKDRSNEKLFF

abundance: -
v_gene: TRBV6-1
CDR3aa: CASSEGTRIGQFF

abundance: -
v_gene: TRBV25-1
CDR3aa: CARGGGYYGYTF

abundance: few
v_gene: TRBV20-1
CDR3aa: CSATWWAEAFF

abundance: -
v_gene: TRBV2
CDR3aa: CASSVSGSTDTQYF

abundance: -
v_gene: TRBV7-9
CDR3aa: CASSFRLAGADEQYF

abundance: -
v_gene: TRBV4-2
CDR3aa: CASSQHTSGSLAEQYF

abundance: -
v_gene: TRBV2
CDR3aa: CASSEVGVAGNTIYF

abundance: -
v_gene: TRBV27
CDR3aa: CASSFLGAGGPYEQYF

abundance: few
v_gene: TRBV11-3
CDR3aa: CASSGGGTEAFF

abundance: few
v_gene: TRBV11-1
CDR3aa: CASSGDIRDEQYF

abundance: -
v_gene: TRBV6-5
CDR3aa: CASSFMDRNYGYTF

abundance: -
v_gene: TRBV29-1
CDR3aa: CSVEDRATGAEQFF

abundance: -
v_gene: TRBV5-1
CDR3aa: CASSWDRAFGGYTF

abundance: once
v_gene: TRBV5-4
CDR3aa: CASSLAGGGRVSLEQYF

abundance: -
v_gene: TRBV2
CDR3aa: CASRDRGGSSYNEQFF

abundance: -
v_gene: TRBV6-6
CDR3aa: CASSYGGSSYNEQFF

abundance: -
v_gene: TRBV6-6
CDR3aa: CASSYPTGGTEAFF

abundance: -
v_gene: TRBV5-1
CDR3aa: CASSLAPPGEQFF

abundance: -
v_gene: TRBV15
CDR3aa: CATSRVPGGNEQFF

abundance: -
v_gene: TRBV4-1
CDR3aa: CASSRDRRGTEAFF

abundance: -
v_gene: TRBV2
CDR3aa: CASSPTAGKVNEQFF

abundance: -
v_gene: TRBV5-1
CDR3aa: CASSEGIEGYTF